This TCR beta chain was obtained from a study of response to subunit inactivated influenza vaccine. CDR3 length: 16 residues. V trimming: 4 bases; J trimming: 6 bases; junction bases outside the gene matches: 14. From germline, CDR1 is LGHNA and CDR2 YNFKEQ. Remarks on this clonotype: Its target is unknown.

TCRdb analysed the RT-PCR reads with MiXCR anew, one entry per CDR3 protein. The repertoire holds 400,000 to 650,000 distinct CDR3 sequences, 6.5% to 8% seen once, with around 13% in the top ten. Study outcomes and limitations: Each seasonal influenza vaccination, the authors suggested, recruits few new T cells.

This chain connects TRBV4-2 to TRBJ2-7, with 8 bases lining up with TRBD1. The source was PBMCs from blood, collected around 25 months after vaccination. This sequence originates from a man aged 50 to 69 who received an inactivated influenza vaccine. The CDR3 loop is CASSPPPGQGASEQYF. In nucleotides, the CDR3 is TGTGCCAGCAGCCCCCCCCCAGGGCAGGGGGCTTCCGAGCAGTACTTC.